This T cell receptor beta chain comes out of a study of human T cells and chemical hapten exposure. Findings and limits, study-wide: With DPC sensitization, TCRs exceeding 1 in 1000 frequency showed no change.

Regarding time point: patch test 1, 2 weeks after DPC sensitization. Treatment described: therapeutic diphenylcyclopropenone sensitization with weekly scalp DPC. Total RNA was isolated from whole blood that had not been fractionated. This clonotype appeared many times. Antigen: not known. Via MiXCR, TCRdb re-called the RACE reads, giving one row per CDR3 protein. Among approximately 52,000 distinct CDR3 sequences listed, approximately 10% were seen once. This CDR3 has 16 residues. Per the germline V gene, CDR1 is DFQATT and CDR2 is SNEGSKA (reference sequence). The junction had 8 bases not matched to a gene; V was cut back by 1 base and J by 4 bases.

This TCR derives from a woman between 40 and 55 years old with alopecia areata. Some clones in this sample may be carry-over from other donors' samples. The specimen comprised whole blood, sampled in connection with sensitization to the hapten diphenylcyclopropenone (DPC). The rearrangement links TRBV20-1 to TRBJ2-3; 10 nucleotides agree with TRBD2. CDR3 sequence reads: CSARGASGSNADTQYF. Written as DNA, the CDR3 is TGCAGTGCTAGAGGGGCTAGCGGGAGCAACGCAGATACGCAGTATTTT.